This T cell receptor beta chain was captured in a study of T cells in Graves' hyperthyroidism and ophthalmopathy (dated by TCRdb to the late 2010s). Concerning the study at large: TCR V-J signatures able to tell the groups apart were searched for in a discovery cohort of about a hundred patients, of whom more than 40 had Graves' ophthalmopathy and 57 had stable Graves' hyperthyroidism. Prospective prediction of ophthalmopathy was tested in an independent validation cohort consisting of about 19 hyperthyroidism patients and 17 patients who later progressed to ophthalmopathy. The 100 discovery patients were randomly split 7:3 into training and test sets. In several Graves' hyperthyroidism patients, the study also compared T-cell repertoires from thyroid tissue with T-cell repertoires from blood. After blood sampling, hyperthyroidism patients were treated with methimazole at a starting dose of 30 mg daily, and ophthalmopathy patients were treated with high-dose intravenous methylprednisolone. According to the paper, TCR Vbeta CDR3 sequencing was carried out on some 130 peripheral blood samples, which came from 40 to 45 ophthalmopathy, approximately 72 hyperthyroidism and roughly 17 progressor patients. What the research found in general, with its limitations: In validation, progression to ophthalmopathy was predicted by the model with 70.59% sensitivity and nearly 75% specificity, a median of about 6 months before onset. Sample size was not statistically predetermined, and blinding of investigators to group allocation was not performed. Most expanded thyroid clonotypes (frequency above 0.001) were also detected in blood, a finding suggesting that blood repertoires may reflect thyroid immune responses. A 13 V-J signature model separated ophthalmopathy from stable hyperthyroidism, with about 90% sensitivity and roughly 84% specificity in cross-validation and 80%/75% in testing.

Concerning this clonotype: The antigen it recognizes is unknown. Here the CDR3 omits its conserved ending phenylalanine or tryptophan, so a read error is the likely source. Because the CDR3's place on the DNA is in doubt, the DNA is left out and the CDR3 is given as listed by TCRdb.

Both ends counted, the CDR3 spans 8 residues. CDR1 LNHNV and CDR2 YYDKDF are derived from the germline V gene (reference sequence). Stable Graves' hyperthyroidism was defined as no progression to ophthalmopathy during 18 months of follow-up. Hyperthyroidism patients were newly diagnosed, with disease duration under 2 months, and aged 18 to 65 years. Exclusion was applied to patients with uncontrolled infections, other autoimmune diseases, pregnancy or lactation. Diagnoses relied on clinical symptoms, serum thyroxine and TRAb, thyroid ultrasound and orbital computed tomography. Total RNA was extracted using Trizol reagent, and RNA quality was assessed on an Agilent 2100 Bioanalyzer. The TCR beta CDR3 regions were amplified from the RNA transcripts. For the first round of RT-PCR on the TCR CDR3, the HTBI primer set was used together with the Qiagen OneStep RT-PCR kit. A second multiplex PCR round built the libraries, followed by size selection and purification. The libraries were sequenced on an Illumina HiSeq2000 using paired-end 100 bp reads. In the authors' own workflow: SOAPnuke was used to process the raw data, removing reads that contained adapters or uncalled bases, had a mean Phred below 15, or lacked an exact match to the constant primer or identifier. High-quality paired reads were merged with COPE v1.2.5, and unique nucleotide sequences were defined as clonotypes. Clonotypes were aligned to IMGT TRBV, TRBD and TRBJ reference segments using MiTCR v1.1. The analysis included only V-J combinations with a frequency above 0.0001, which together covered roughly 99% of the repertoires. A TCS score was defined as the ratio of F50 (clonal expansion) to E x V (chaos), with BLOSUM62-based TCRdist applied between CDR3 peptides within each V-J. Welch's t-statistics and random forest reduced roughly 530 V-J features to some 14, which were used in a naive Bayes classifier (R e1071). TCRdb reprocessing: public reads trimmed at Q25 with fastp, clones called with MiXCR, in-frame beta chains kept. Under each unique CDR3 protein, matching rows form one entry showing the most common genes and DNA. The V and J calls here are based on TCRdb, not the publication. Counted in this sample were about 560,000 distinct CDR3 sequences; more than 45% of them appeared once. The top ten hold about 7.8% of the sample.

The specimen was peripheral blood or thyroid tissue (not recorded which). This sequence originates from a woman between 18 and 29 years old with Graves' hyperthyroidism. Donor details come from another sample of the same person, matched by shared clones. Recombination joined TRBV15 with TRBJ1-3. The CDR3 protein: CATSRVET.